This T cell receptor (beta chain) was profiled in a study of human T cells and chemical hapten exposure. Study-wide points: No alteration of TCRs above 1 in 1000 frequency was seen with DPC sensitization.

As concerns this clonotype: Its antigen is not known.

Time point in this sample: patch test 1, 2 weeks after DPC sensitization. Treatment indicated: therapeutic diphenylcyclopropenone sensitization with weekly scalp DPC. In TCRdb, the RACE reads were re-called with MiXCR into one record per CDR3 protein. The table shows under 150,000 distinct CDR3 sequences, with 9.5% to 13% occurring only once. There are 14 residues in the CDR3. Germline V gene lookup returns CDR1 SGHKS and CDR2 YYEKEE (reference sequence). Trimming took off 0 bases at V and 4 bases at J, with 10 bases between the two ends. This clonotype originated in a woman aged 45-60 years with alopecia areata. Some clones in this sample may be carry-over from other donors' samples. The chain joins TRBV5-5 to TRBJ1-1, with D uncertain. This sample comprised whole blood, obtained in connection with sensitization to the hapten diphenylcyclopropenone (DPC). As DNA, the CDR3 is TGTGCCAGCAGCTTGGGGGCAGGTTCCACTGAAGCTTTCTTT. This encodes CASSLGAGSTEAFF.